Listed here is a single TCR beta chain. The source of the sample is a study of shared clonotypes between healthy human individuals. The table came from immunoSEQ multiplex PCR; TCRdb's copy has only in-frame clones and leaves some out. Counted here are 190,000 or so clones, 65% to 70% occurring once; the ten biggest clones make up about 10%. The CDR3 is 11 residues long. The ends were cut back, 3 bases at V and 5 bases at J, with 2 bases in the middle. CDR1 is LGHNA and CDR2 is YNFKEQ in the germline V gene. V usage is TRBV4-2 and J usage is TRBJ2-1; D is ambiguous. The sample was memory CD4+ T cells sorted from blood. As for subset: CD45RA-negative fraction. This TCR was recovered from a man aged 25 to 40 in good health. This CDR3 is CASSHNNEQFF. CDR3 sequence (DNA): TGTGCCAGCAGCCACAACAATGAGCAGTTCTTC.